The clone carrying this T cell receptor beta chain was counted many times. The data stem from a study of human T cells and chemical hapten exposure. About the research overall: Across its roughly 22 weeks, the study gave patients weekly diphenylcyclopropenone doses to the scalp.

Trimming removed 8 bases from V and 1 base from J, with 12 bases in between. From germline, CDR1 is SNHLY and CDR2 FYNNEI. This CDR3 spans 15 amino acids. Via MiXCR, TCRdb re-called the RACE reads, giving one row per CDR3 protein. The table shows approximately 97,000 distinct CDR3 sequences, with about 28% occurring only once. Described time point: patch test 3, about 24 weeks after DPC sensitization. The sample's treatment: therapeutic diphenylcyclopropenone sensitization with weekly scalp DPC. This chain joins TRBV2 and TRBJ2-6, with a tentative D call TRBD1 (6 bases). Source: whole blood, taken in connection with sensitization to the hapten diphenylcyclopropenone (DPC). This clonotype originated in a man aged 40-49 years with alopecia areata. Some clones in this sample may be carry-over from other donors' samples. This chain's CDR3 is CASQDRRSGANVLTF. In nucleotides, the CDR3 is TGTGCCAGCCAAGACAGGCGTTCTGGGGCCAACGTCCTGACTTTC.